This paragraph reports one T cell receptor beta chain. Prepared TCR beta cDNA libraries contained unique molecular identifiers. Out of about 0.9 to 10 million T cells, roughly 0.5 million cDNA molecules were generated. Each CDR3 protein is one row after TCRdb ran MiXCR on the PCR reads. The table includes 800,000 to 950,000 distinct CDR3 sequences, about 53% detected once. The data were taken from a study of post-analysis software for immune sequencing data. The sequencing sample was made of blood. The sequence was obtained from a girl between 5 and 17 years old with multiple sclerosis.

CDR3 protein: CASSKIALYNEQFF. The CDR3 coding sequence is TGTGCCAGCAGTAAGATAGCGCTATACAATGAGCAGTTCTTC. The chain recombines TRBV6-5 with TRBJ2-1; a possible D gene is TRBD2 (5 bases). Trimming removed 5 bases at V and 4 bases at J, with 12 bases between. This CDR3 has 14 residues. Germline values: CDR1 MNHEY, CDR2 SVGAGI.